These 26 T cell receptor beta chains came from one sample sequenced in a study of T cell repertoires in cytomegalovirus infection. TCRdb independently ran MiXCR on the reads; one entry per CDR3 protein. The sample shows 230,000 or so distinct CDR3 sequences, 30% to 45% of them seen only once. Antigens of these TCRs are unknown. This sample comprised CD8+ T cells from cultured PBMCs, obtained from culture after CMV antigen stimulation. Receptor source: a human donor in good health (CMV status not recorded). Some clones in this sample may be carry-over from other donors' samples.

Only a few counts were recorded for this clonotype. This chain joins TRBV20-1 and TRBJ2-7; 9 nucleotides match TRBD2. In germline, CDR1 is DFQATT, CDR2 SNEGSKA (reference sequence). The CDR3 covers 14 residues. The V gene end was trimmed by 6 bases and the J gene end by 7 bases; junction bases not matched to a gene: 13. The CDR3 DNA reads TGCAGTGCCCCCGGGACTAGCCCTTTGAGGGAGCAGTACTTC. Translated, it gives CSAPGTSPLREQYF.

The J gene is TRBJ2-7, the V gene TRBV18; 9 bases line up with TRBD1. Germline V CDR1 and CDR2: KGHSH, LQKENI. The V segment lost 1 base and the J segment 1 base; nucleotides outside the gene matches: 5. This CDR3 spans 16 amino acids. The CDR3 protein is CASSPRGQGPSYEQYF. In DNA form, the CDR3 reads TGTGCCAGCTCACCACGCGGACAGGGGCCGTCCTACGAGCAGTACTTC.

This clonotype was found a few times. This chain uses TRBV7-9 with TRBJ1-1, with 7 bases lining up with TRBD1. Germline CDR1 reads SEHNR; CDR2 reads FQNEAQ (reference sequence). The CDR3 sequence is 17 residues long. Trimming cost V 4 bases and J 4 bases; bases outside gene matches: 15. CDR3 coding DNA: TGTGCCAGCAGCTCTGCTCGGTTGGAGGGGGCGGGCACTGAAGCTTTCTTT. This gives the protein CASSSARLEGAGTEAFF.

The J gene is TRBJ2-3, the V gene TRBV20-1; D not resolved. With 3 bases removed from V and 1 base from J, the gap between germline ends came to 17 bases. This CDR3 is built from 16 residues. Germline V lookup: CDR1 DFQATT, CDR2 SNEGSKA (reference sequence). The CDR3 is CSASSQEFTRTDTQYF. The CDR3 DNA is TGCAGTGCTAGCAGCCAGGAATTCACCCGCACAGATACGCAGTATTTT.

Comment on this clonotype: An end of the junction differs from the germline gene, which may be a read error. The V and J genes are TRBV2 and TRBJ2-1, with 10 bases aligning to TRBD2. This CDR3 spans 15 amino acids. CDR1 SNHLY and CDR2 FYNNEI come from the germline V gene. CDR3 amino acids: CASSPSGSSYNDQFF. In DNA, the CDR3 is TGTGCCAGCAGTCCTAGCGGGAGCTCCTACAATGATCAGTTCTTC.

The rearrangement links TRBV7-9 to TRBJ2-1; 9 bases are shared with TRBD2. There are 16 residues in the CDR3. The germline CDR1 and CDR2 sequences are SEHNR and FQNEAQ (reference sequence). Trimming took 4 bases from V and 6 from J; bases not matched to a gene: 10. The CDR3 sequence is CASSWAGTSNGNEQFF. CDR3 in DNA: TGTGCCAGCAGCTGGGCCGGGACTAGCAATGGCAATGAGCAGTTCTTC.

The V call is TRBV7-8, the J call TRBJ2-2, with D perhaps TRBD1 (6 bases). Germline V CDR1 and CDR2: SGHVS, FQNEAQ. V was shortened by 5 bases and J by 0 bases, with 13 bases between the two germline ends. The CDR3 sequence is 16 residues long. DNA of the CDR3: TGTGCCAGCAGCCCCCGACAGGCGACGAACACCGGGGAGCTGTTTTTT. It yields the protein CASSPRQATNTGELFF.

The chain joins TRBV28 to TRBJ1-1; D possibly corresponds to TRBD1 (5 bases). Germline V gives CDR1 MDHEN, CDR2 SYDVKM. CDR3 length: 16 amino acids. Trimming stripped 6 bases from V and 4 bases from J, with 21 bases between. For the CDR3, the DNA is TGTGCCAGCAGGCCTCCCCCCAGGGTGAGAAGCACTGAAGCTTTCTTT. It yields the protein CASRPPPRVRSTEAFF. Full variable domain (remainder filled in from reference TRBV28 and TRBJ1-1): DVKVTQSSRYLVKRTGEKVFLECVQDMDHENMFWYRQDPGLGLRLIYFSYDVKMKEKGDIPEGYSVSREKKERFSLILESASTNQTSMYLCASRPPPRVRSTEAFFGQGTRLTVV.

The V and J genes are TRBV12-3 or TRBV12-4 and TRBJ2-4, with D maybe TRBD2 (6 bases). The germline V and J ends were trimmed by 4 bases and 8 bases, with 18 bases remaining between them. The CDR3 runs 15 residues. The CDR3, as DNA: TGTGCCAGCAGTTCTTCAGCGGTCCGGAGGGACATTCAGTACTTC. Residues: CASSSSAVRRDIQYF.

This clonotype was observed at least ten times. The genes are TRBV7-2 and TRBJ2-5, with D maybe TRBD2 (5 bases). CDR3 length: 13 residues. With 8 bases removed from V and 5 bases from J, the gap between germline ends came to 15 bases. In germline, CDR1 is SGHTA, CDR2 FQGNSA. The DNA for the CDR3 is TGTGCCAGCCGCGATCGGGGTCGGGAGACCCAGTACTTC. Its protein is CASRDRGRETQYF.

This clonotype was seen only a few times. The chain carries TRBV12-5 and TRBJ2-2, with D tentatively TRBD1 (5 bases). Trimming removed 3 bases from V and 3 bases from J, with 14 bases in between. The CDR3 has 16 amino acids. The germline gives CDR1 LGHNT, CDR2 FRNRAP. As DNA, the CDR3 is TGTGCTAGTGGTTTCGACCCCAGGGAAGACACCGGGGAGCTGTTTTTT. Protein: CASGFDPREDTGELFF.

The J gene is TRBJ2-5, the V gene TRBV7-6; weak D call: TRBD1 (6 bases). Germline CDR1 SGHVS, CDR2 FNYEAQ. The CDR3 runs 15 residues. Trimming removed 7 bases from V and 3 bases from J, with 18 bases in between. For the CDR3, the DNA is TGTGCCAGCACCAAGCCCACAGGGTCCAAAGAGACCCAGTACTTC. Translated, it gives CASTKPTGSKETQYF.

In its sample, this clonotype was seen a few times. This rearrangement joins TRBV29-1 to TRBJ1-1, with D hard to call. Germline lookup yields CDR1 SQVTM and CDR2 ANQGSEA. The ends were cut back, 8 bases at V and 0 bases at J, with 16 bases in the middle. This CDR3 is 14 amino acids long. CDR3: CSIQGIRVNTEAFF. CDR3 coding DNA: TGCAGCATACAAGGGATTCGGGTGAACACTGAAGCTTTCTTT.

The V gene is TRBV15, the J gene TRBJ2-5, with 9 bases aligning to TRBD2. The germline gives CDR1 LNHNV, CDR2 YYDKDF (reference sequence). The ends lost 0 bases at V and 5 bases at J; junction bases unmatched: 4. This CDR3 comprises 15 residues. The CDR3 loop reads CATSRDGLAGETQYF. CDR3 coding DNA: TGTGCCACCAGCAGAGATGGGCTAGCGGGGGAGACCCAGTACTTC.

The sample holds many counts of this clonotype. The chain recombines TRBV3-1 with TRBJ2-3, with D perhaps given as TRBD1 or TRBD2 (5 bases each). Germline-derived CDR1 and CDR2 are LGHDT and YNNKEL (reference sequence). Deletions cut 0 bases from V and 1 base from J, with 23 bases between. This CDR3 is built from 20 residues. For the CDR3, the DNA is TGTGCCAGCAGCCAAGAATCTTGGGGGAGTGGTAGCCGACGCACAGATACGCAGTATTTT. Its translation is CASSQESWGSGSRRTDTQYF.

V usage is TRBV7-9 and J usage is TRBJ2-2, with 8 bases lining up with TRBD1. V shed 6 bases, J shed 4 bases, and the junction held 7 bases outside the gene matches. The V gene's germline CDR1 is SEHNR and CDR2 FQNEAQ (reference sequence). CDR3 length: 15 residues. CDR3 sequence (DNA): TGTGCCAGCAGACCAGGGGGCGTGGGCACCGGGGAGCTGTTTTTT. Protein product: CASRPGGVGTGELFF.

This clonotype was observed a handful of times. The chain couples TRBV7-9 to TRBJ2-1; 9 positions match TRBD2. Germline V gene sequence: CDR1 SEHNR, CDR2 FQNEAQ (reference sequence). V lost 7 bases and J lost 10; bases outside the gene matches: 20. CDR3 size: 17 residues. In nucleotides, the CDR3 is TGTGCCAGCACGGGCTTAGCGGGAGAGGTGGCGGCGCGCGAGCAGTTCTTC. Translation: CASTGLAGEVAAREQFF.

The J gene is TRBJ2-3, the V gene TRBV13; tentative D call: TRBD1 (6 bases). V was trimmed by 0 bases and J by 1 base, leaving 14 bases between them. The germline gives CDR1 PRHDT, CDR2 FYEKMQ (reference sequence). This CDR3 region has 17 residues. In DNA, the CDR3 is TGTGCCAGCAGCTTAGGCCGAGTGGCAGGGGGCACAGATACGCAGTATTTT. Its translation: CASSLGRVAGGTDTQYF.

The rearrangement joins TRBV11-2 to TRBJ2-1; 13 positions agree with TRBD2. From germline, CDR1 is SGHAT and CDR2 FQNNGV. The CDR3 has 16 residues. The ends lost 3 bases at V and 6 bases at J; junction bases unmatched: 5. The chain's CDR3 is CASSLWGLAGPNEQFF. In DNA, the CDR3 is TGTGCCAGCAGCTTGTGGGGACTAGCGGGGCCCAATGAGCAGTTCTTC.

This clonotype was observed a handful of times. The gene calls are TRBV10-3 and TRBJ2-3; 10 nucleotides match TRBD2. CDR3 length: 18 residues. J gave up 4 bases and V 3 bases, and 13 bases lay outside the gene matches. CDR1 is ENHRY and CDR2 is SYGVKD in the germline V gene. This CDR3 is CAISETERAGGPSDTQYF. The CDR3 DNA follows: TGTGCCATCAGTGAAACCGAAAGAGCGGGAGGGCCCTCAGATACGCAGTATTTT.

This clonotype appeared a few times. This chain joins TRBV7-9 and TRBJ2-7; 7 nucleotides match TRBD1. V shed 5 bases and J 7 bases; nucleotides not matched to a gene: 14. This CDR3 spans 15 amino acids. Germline V gene sequence: CDR1 SEHNR, CDR2 FQNEAQ (reference sequence). CDR3 nucleotide sequence: TGTGCCAGCAGCCCCCGGGACAGCCTCCGTGGAGAGCAGTACTTC. Its translation: CASSPRDSLRGEQYF.

J is TRBJ2-2 and V is TRBV30; D unresolved. Germline V gene data show CDR1 as GTSNPN and CDR2 as SVGIG (reference sequence). Trimming shortened V by 4 bases and J by 3 bases, and 12 bases separated the two germline ends. CDR3 length equals 14 residues. CDR3 sequence (DNA): TGTGCCTGGACTTGGTCGGATTACACCGGGGAGCTGTTTTTT. This codes for CAWTWSDYTGELFF.

V and J are TRBV12-3 or TRBV12-4 and TRBJ2-7; 7 bases agree with TRBD1. V shed 5 bases and J 5 bases; nucleotides not matched to a gene: 3. This CDR3 comprises 12 residues. DNA for the CDR3: TGTGCCAGCAGTGACAGGGTTGACGAGCAGTACTTC. This encodes CASSDRVDEQYF.

V usage is TRBV6-5 and J usage is TRBJ1-4, with D possibly matching TRBD1 (5 bases). The CDR3 totals 15 residues. Germline V gives CDR1 MNHEY, CDR2 SVGAGI. Trimming left V 5 bases short and J 3 bases short, with 13 bases between. CDR3 bases: TGTGCCAGCAGTCAAGCAGGGATATCTAATGAAAAACTGTTTTTT. Amino acid sequence: CASSQAGISNEKLFF.

The genes are TRBV9 and TRBJ2-4; TRBD1 agrees at 7 bases. The germline V gene encodes CDR1 SGDLS and CDR2 YYNGEE. The V and J ends lost 3 bases and 6 bases, in that order; junction bases with no gene match: 6. The CDR3 has 14 amino acids. As DNA, the CDR3 is TGTGCCAGCAGCGATGGGGACAGTAGAAACATTCAGTACTTC. Its protein product is CASSDGDSRNIQYF.

The rearrangement joins TRBV7-8 to TRBJ2-5, with 9 bases aligning to TRBD2. J was trimmed by 0 bases and V by 2 bases; bases with no gene match: 1. CDR3 size: 15 residues. Germline V gene data show CDR1 as SGHVS and CDR2 as FQNEAQ. The CDR3 loop reads CASSLTSGYQETQYF. CDR3 DNA sequence: TGTGCCAGCAGCTTAACTAGCGGGTACCAAGAGACCCAGTACTTC. Combining the CDR3 with reference TRBV7-8 and TRBJ2-5 gives the whole variable domain GAGVSQSPRYKVAKRGQDVALRCDPISGHVSLFWYQQALGQGPEFLTYFQNEAQLDKSGLPSDRFFAERPEGSVSTLKIQRTQQEDSAVYLCASSLTSGYQETQYFGPGTRLLVL.